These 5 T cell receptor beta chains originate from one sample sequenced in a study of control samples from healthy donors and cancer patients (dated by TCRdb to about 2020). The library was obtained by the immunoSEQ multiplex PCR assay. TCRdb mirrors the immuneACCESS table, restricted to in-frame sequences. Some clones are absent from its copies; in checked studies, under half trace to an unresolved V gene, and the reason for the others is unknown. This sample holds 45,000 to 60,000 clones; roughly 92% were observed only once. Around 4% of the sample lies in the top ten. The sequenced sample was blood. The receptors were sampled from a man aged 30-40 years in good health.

The CDR3 DNA follows: TGTGCCAGCAGTTTTGAGAGGAACACTGAAGCTTTCTTT. Its translation: CASSFERNTEAFF. The chain employs TRBV12-3 or TRBV12-4 and TRBJ1-1, with D unclear. This CDR3 spans 13 amino acids. V dropped 3 bases and J dropped 1 base, with 6 bases sitting between them.

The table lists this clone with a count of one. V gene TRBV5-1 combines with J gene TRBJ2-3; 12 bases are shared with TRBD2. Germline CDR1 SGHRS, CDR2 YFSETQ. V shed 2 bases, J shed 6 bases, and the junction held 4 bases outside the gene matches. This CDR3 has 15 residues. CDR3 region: CASSLLAGGGDTQYF. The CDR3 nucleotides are TGCGCCAGCAGCTTACTAGCGGGAGGCGGCGATACGCAGTATTTT.

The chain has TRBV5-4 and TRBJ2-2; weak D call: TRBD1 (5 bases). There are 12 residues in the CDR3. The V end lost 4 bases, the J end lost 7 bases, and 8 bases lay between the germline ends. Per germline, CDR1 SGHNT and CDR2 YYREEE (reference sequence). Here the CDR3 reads CASSQGNGELFF. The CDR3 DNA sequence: TGTGCCAGCAGCCAGGGTAACGGGGAGCTGTTTTTT.

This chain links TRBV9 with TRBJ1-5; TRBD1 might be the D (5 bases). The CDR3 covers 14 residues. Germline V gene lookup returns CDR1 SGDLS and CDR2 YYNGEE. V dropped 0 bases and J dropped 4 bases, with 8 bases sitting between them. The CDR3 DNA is TGTGCCAGCAGCGTAGCGGGGGTAAATCAGCCCCAGCATTTT. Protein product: CASSVAGVNQPQHF.

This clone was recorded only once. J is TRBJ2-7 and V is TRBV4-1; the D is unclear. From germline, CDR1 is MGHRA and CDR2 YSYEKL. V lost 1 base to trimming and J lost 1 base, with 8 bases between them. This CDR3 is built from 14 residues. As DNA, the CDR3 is TGCGCCAGCAGCCAAGTGCGTCCGTCCTACGAGCAGTACTTC. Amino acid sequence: CASSQVRPSYEQYF.